This T cell receptor (beta chain) was sequenced for a study of shared T cell receptors in the human thymus. Repertoires were generated with immunoSEQ multiplex PCR, while TCRdb's copy carries only in-frame clones and drops some. The sample holds about 380,000 clones, 85% to 95% seen once. CDR3 length: 16 residues. Between the trimmed V and J ends, which lost 6 bases and 0 bases, there was a span of 15 bases. In germline, CDR1 is MDHEN, CDR2 SYDVKM. This receptor was taken from a human donor. The chain recombines TRBV28 with TRBJ1-5; the D gene is possibly TRBD1 (6 bases). The specimen sequenced was thymocytes. This CDR3 reads CASSPTGPDSNQPQHF. In nucleotides, the CDR3 is TGTGCCAGCAGCCCCACAGGGCCCGATAGCAATCAGCCCCAGCATTTT.